The 17 T cell receptor beta chains below were found in one sample sequenced in a study of blood T cell repertoires in COVID-19. The data were produced by immunoSEQ multiplex PCR, yet TCRdb's version contains in-frame clones alone and is incomplete. The sample has 260,000 or so clones; roughly 90% are singletons. What was sequenced was peripheral blood. These receptor sequences come from a young man with active or convalescent COVID-19.

V is TRBV3-1 (or the pseudogene TRBV3-2) and J is TRBJ1-5, with 7 bases identical to TRBD1. V lost 4 bases to trimming and J lost 6 bases; unmatched junction nucleotides: 9. Per germline, CDR1 LGHDT and CDR2 YNNKEL (reference sequence). The CDR3 runs 15 residues. CDR3 in amino acids: CASSPTGFSGQPQHF. CDR3 DNA sequence: TGTGCCAGCAGCCCGACAGGGTTTTCCGGTCAGCCCCAGCATTTT.

This chain joins TRBV5-5 and TRBJ1-3; D unresolved. From germline, CDR1 is SGHKS and CDR2 YYEKEE (reference sequence). Trimming took 3 bases from V and 0 from J, leaving 10 bases between them. The CDR3 covers 15 residues. As DNA, the CDR3 is TGTGCCAGCAGCTCTCGGGGAAACTCTGGAAACACCATATATTTT. It is translated as CASSSRGNSGNTIYF. The variable domain in full, completed from reference TRBV5-5 and TRBJ1-3, reads DAGVTQSPTHLIKTRGQQVTLRCSPISGHKSVSWYQQVLGQGPQFIFQYYEKEERGRGNFPDRFSARQFPNYSSELNVNALLLGDSALYLCASSSRGNSGNTIYFGEGSWLTVV.

The CDR3 bases are TGTGCCAGCAGTTTGGGGGAGGGCTATGGCTACACCTTC. This translates into CASSLGEGYGYTF. This sequence joins TRBV12-3 or TRBV12-4 and TRBJ1-2; D may be TRBD1 (5 bases). V dropped 3 bases and J dropped 4 bases, with 9 bases sitting between them. The CDR3 runs 13 residues.

V is TRBV9 and J is TRBJ2-3, with D possibly matching TRBD2 (7 bases). Germline lookup yields CDR1 SGDLS and CDR2 YYNGEE. There are 16 residues in the CDR3. The V end lost 5 bases, the J end lost 6 bases, and 22 bases lay between the germline ends. The CDR3 here is CASSAAILGGPDTQYF. Here the CDR3 DNA reads TGTGCCAGCAGTGCCGCTATCCTGGGGGGGCCCGATACGCAGTATTTT.

This chain uses TRBV5-4 with TRBJ1-2; 7 nucleotides match TRBD1. Germline V gene lookup returns CDR1 SGHNT and CDR2 YYREEE (reference sequence). Losses at the gene ends were 4 bases for V and 8 bases for J; bases not matched to a gene: 11. CDR3 size: 14 residues. The CDR3 coding sequence is TGTGCCAGCAGCCTCTACAGGGGATTACACGGCTACACCTTC. Its translation is CASSLYRGLHGYTF. Variable domain in full (rest from reference TRBV5-4 and TRBJ1-2): ETGVTQSPTHLIKTRGQQVTLRCSSQSGHNTVSWYQQALGQGPQFIFQYYREEENGRGNFPPRFSGLQFPNYSSELNVNALELDDSALYLCASSLYRGLHGYTFGSGTRLTVV.

This clone was found a few times. This rearrangement joins TRBV27 to TRBJ2-7, with D maybe TRBD1 (5 bases). The CDR3 spans 14 residues. With 6 bases removed from V and 1 base from J, the gap between germline ends came to 13 bases. Germline values: CDR1 MNHEY, CDR2 SMNVEV (reference sequence). The CDR3 protein is CASSAGSMSYEQYF. Here the CDR3 DNA reads TGTGCCAGCAGCGCAGGGTCCATGTCCTACGAGCAGTACTTC.

The genes are TRBV6-6 and TRBJ2-1, with a weak D call TRBD2 (7 bases). The germline V gene encodes CDR1 MNHNY and CDR2 SVGAGI (reference sequence). The V end lost 6 bases, the J end lost 8 bases, and 23 bases lay between the germline ends. The CDR3 is made up of 16 amino acids. CDR3 loop: CASSKGWGGSGDEQFF. The CDR3 DNA sequence: TGTGCCAGCAGCAAAGGGTGGGGGGGCTCCGGCGATGAGCAGTTCTTC.

The chain's CDR3 is CASSTRESAKNIQYF. The CDR3 DNA reads as TGTGCCAGTAGTACTCGGGAGTCGGCCAAAAACATTCAGTACTTC. The chain has TRBV19 and TRBJ2-4; TRBD2 might be the D (6 bases). Trimming stripped 4 bases from V and 1 base from J, with 11 bases between. There are 15 residues in the CDR3. Germline V gene lookup returns CDR1 LNHDA and CDR2 SQIVND (reference sequence). The full variable domain, in which reference TRBV19 and TRBJ2-4 provide the parts outside the CDR3, is DGGITQSPKYLFRKEGQNVTLSCEQNLNHDAMYWYRQDPGQGLRLIYYSQIVNDFQKGDIAEGYSVSREKKESFPLTVTSAQKNPTAFYLCASSTRESAKNIQYFGAGTRLSVL.

The rearrangement links TRBV2 to TRBJ2-7, with D possibly TRBD1 on 6 matching bases. CDR3 length: 15 residues. Trimming removed 5 bases at V and 0 bases at J, with 14 bases between. Germline V gives CDR1 SNHLY, CDR2 FYNNEI. CDR3 in amino acids: CASSWQGKFSYEQYF. The CDR3, as DNA: TGTGCCAGCAGTTGGCAGGGGAAATTCTCCTACGAGCAGTACTTC.

This clone showed up many times. Other DNA sequences of this sample code for an identical CDR3. V gene TRBV5-5 combines with J gene TRBJ1-2; D call uncertain. The V gene's germline CDR1 is SGHKS and CDR2 YYEKEE (reference sequence). The CDR3 sequence is 13 residues long. V lost 0 bases, J lost 5 bases, and 8 bases lay in between. In DNA form, the CDR3 reads TGTGCCAGCAGCTTGGGAACAGATTATGGCTACACCTTC. The encoded protein is CASSLGTDYGYTF.

The chain has TRBV4-3 and TRBJ1-1, with D possibly TRBD1 on 5 matching bases. CDR1 is LGHNA, CDR2 YSLEER, per germline. The CDR3 runs to 14 residues. V was clipped by 1 base and J by 4 bases, with 10 bases between them. CDR3 nucleotides: TGCGCCAGCAGCCAAGGTTCCCAGGGCACTGAAGCTTTCTTT. Translated: CASSQGSQGTEAFF.

This chain connects TRBV2 to TRBJ2-2; 14 bases map to TRBD2. CDR3 size: 15 residues. CDR1 and CDR2 (germline): SNHLY, FYNNEI. J lost 5 bases, V lost 6 bases, and 2 bases had no gene match. CDR3 amino acids: CASSGLAGGTGELFF. The DNA for the CDR3 is TGTGCCAGCAGCGGACTAGCGGGGGGTACCGGGGAGCTGTTTTTT.

The CDR3 sequence is CASSLGTGYYEQYF. CDR3 nucleotide sequence: TGTGCCAGCAGCTTGGGGACAGGGTACTACGAGCAGTACTTC. This chain links TRBV5-5 with TRBJ2-7; TRBD1 matches 8 bases. With 0 bases clipped from V and 3 bases from J, the junction kept 2 bases outside the gene matches. Germline values: CDR1 SGHKS, CDR2 YYEKEE (reference sequence). The CDR3 covers 14 residues.

The CDR3 DNA reads as TGTGCCAGCAGCTTTACCTCAGGGGCCGGGGATACGCAGTATTTT. Its protein is CASSFTSGAGDTQYF. The genes are TRBV5-8 and TRBJ2-3, with a possible D match to TRBD1 (6 bases). Trimming took off 2 bases at V and 6 bases at J, with 16 bases between the two ends. CDR1 is SGHTS and CDR2 is YDEGEE in the germline V gene. The CDR3 is made up of 15 amino acids.

The chain couples TRBV27 to TRBJ2-1; TRBD1 matches at 9 bases. This CDR3 has 16 amino acids. Trimming removed 6 bases from V and 1 base from J; junction bases left unmatched: 7. Germline V lookup: CDR1 MNHEY, CDR2 SMNVEV (reference sequence). DNA for the CDR3: TGTGCCAGCAGGTCGGGACAGGGATTTTCCTACAATGAGCAGTTCTTC. As protein: CASRSGQGFSYNEQFF.

A few counts support this clone. The chain recombines TRBV7-6 with TRBJ1-1; 12 bases match TRBD1. V lost 1 base, J lost 4 bases, and 4 bases stayed unmatched. The CDR3 contains 16 residues. The germline V gene encodes CDR1 SGHVS and CDR2 FNYEAQ. The CDR3 spells CASSLDWGQGATEAFF. The DNA for the CDR3 is TGTGCCAGCAGCTTAGACTGGGGACAGGGGGCCACTGAAGCTTTCTTT.

The CDR3 bases are TGTGCCAGCAGCAGGGGTACAGGGGATGTCCATGGCTACACCTTC. Protein product: CASSRGTGDVHGYTF. The V and J genes are TRBV6-5 and TRBJ1-2; 7 bases match TRBD1. J gave up 6 bases and V 6 bases, and 13 bases lay outside the gene matches. CDR1 and CDR2 (germline): MNHEY, SVGAGI. This CDR3 contains 15 residues.